The 23 T cell receptor beta chains listed next were all sequenced from one sample in a study of human T cells and chemical hapten exposure. TCRdb analysed the RACE reads with MiXCR anew, one entry per CDR3 protein. The table has 300,000 to 400,000 distinct CDR3 sequences, 5% to 6.5% seen once. Time point given: pre-sensitization, week 0. Described treatment: therapeutic diphenylcyclopropenone sensitization with weekly scalp DPC. The specimen was whole blood, collected in connection with sensitization to the hapten diphenylcyclopropenone (DPC). All receptors come from a woman aged 50 to 60 with alopecia areata. Some clones in this sample may be carry-over from other donors' samples.

This clonotype was detected a few times. V and J are TRBV6-6 and TRBJ2-3, with 9 positions matching TRBD1. This CDR3 region has 17 residues. The germline V gene encodes CDR1 MNHNY and CDR2 SVGAGI (reference sequence). V shed 2 bases and J 0 bases; nucleotides not matched to a gene: 6. CDR3 DNA sequence: TGTGCCAGCAGTTACGTGGGGACAGGGCGTAGCACAGATACGCAGTATTTT. Residues: CASSYVGTGRSTDTQYF.

This clonotype has more than one count but fewer than ten. The V gene is TRBV6-1, the J gene TRBJ2-1, with 8 bases identical to TRBD2. This CDR3 is built from 15 residues. Germline V gene lookup returns CDR1 MNHNS and CDR2 SASEGT. V was pared by 0 bases and J by 15 bases, with 13 bases of the junction left unmatched. The CDR3: CASSEATSGLFSPFF. The CDR3 coding sequence is TGTGCCAGCAGTGAAGCAACTAGCGGCCTTTTTTCTCCGTTCTTC.

J is TRBJ2-7 and V is TRBV20-1, with 8 bases fitting TRBD2. Per the germline V gene, CDR1 is DFQATT and CDR2 is SNEGSKA (reference sequence). Trimming at V came to 6 bases and at J to 6 bases, leaving 13 bases not matched to a gene. The CDR3 has 14 residues. DNA for the CDR3: TGCAGTGCCCCATTAGCGGGAAGGGTAAGCGAGCAGTACTTC. Protein product: CSAPLAGRVSEQYF.

The table lists this clonotype with a few counts. The DNA is left out, because the CDR3 cannot be placed on it with certainty; the CDR3 is given as TCRdb lists it. The chain couples TRBV28 to TRBJ2-3; the DNA was not compared with TRBD1, the D call given in the table. The germline V gene encodes CDR1 MDHEN and CDR2 SYDVKM. The CDR3 is 12 amino acids long, termini counted. The CDR3 protein is CASSFGGGAGYF.

This sequence joins TRBV3-1 and TRBJ1-1; D is unresolved. The CDR3 runs to 13 residues. The ends were cut back, 1 base at V and 4 bases at J, with 7 bases in the middle. Germline V CDR1 and CDR2: LGHDT, YNNKEL (reference sequence). This CDR3 is CASSQASLTEAFF. DNA of the CDR3: TGTGCCAGCAGCCAAGCATCTCTCACTGAAGCTTTCTTT.

This clonotype was detected a few times. The chain uses TRBV6-6 and TRBJ2-3, with 14 positions matching TRBD2. There are 17 residues in the CDR3. Germline CDR1 reads MNHNY; CDR2 reads SVGAGI (reference sequence). The V and J ends lost 4 bases and 5 bases, in that order; junction bases with no gene match: 8. Here the CDR3 DNA reads TGTGCCAGCAGTTCCCCGGGACTAGCGGGAGAGAAAGATACGCAGTATTTT. Its protein is CASSSPGLAGEKDTQYF.

The chain is built from TRBV6-5 and TRBJ1-6; TRBD1 is a possible D gene (5 bases). V was clipped by 6 bases and J by 9 bases, with 18 bases between them. The CDR3 extends over 15 amino acids. The germline gives CDR1 MNHEY, CDR2 SVGAGI. CDR3 region: CASSQGRGLGSPLHF. The CDR3 DNA reads TGTGCCAGCAGCCAAGGAAGGGGTTTAGGTTCACCCCTCCACTTT.

This clonotype occurred a few times. This chain connects TRBV24-1 to TRBJ1-1; D unresolved. The CDR3 runs 13 residues. V lost 3 bases to trimming and J lost 5 bases, with 9 bases between them. Germline V gene lookup returns CDR1 KGHDR and CDR2 SFDVKD. This CDR3 is CATSDARGTEAFF. CDR3 DNA sequence: TGTGCCACCAGTGATGCGCGAGGGACTGAAGCTTTCTTT.

This chain connects TRBV20-1 to TRBJ2-1, with a tentative D call TRBD2 (5 bases). V lost 7 bases to trimming and J lost 3 bases, with 16 bases between them. Germline V CDR1 and CDR2: DFQATT, SNEGSKA (reference sequence). CDR3 size: 14 residues. The CDR3 coding sequence is TGCAGTGTTCGCTTCAGAGCGGTCTACAATGAGCAGTTCTTC. Encoded protein: CSVRFRAVYNEQFF.

This clonotype was counted many times. V and J are TRBV12-3 or TRBV12-4 and TRBJ2-7; 7 bases fit TRBD2. This CDR3 region has 14 residues. Trimming cost V 0 bases and J 4 bases; bases outside gene matches: 3. This CDR3 is CASSLAQGGYEQYF. The CDR3 region has the DNA TGTGCCAGCAGTTTAGCCCAGGGAGGGTACGAGCAGTACTTC.

This clonotype appeared many times. The V call is TRBV5-5, the J call TRBJ1-5; TRBD1 is a possible D gene (5 bases). Trimming took 4 bases from V and 4 from J, leaving 6 bases between them. Germline V gene sequence: CDR1 SGHKS, CDR2 YYEKEE (reference sequence). CDR3 length: 12 residues. The CDR3: CASSAGNQPQHF. CDR3 nucleotide sequence: TGTGCCAGCAGCGCAGGGAATCAGCCCCAGCATTTT.

This clonotype was observed many times. The chain recombines TRBV3-1 with TRBJ1-1; no reliable D call. Germline assignment: CDR1 LGHDT and CDR2 YNNKEL (reference sequence). The V end lost 6 bases, the J end lost 0 bases, and 11 bases lay between the germline ends. This CDR3 has 14 amino acids. The CDR3 region has the DNA TGTGCCAGCAGGTCCTACGGATTGAACACTGAAGCTTTCTTT. Its translation: CASRSYGLNTEAFF.

In its sample, this clonotype was seen a few times. The chain employs TRBV2 and TRBJ1-1; D remains ambiguous. The CDR3 has 15 residues. V lost 3 bases and J lost 7, with 18 bases in between. Germline V gene data show CDR1 as SNHLY and CDR2 as FYNNEI. This CDR3 is CASSEGFSMGFEAFF. As DNA, the CDR3 is TGTGCCAGCAGTGAGGGTTTTAGCATGGGATTTGAAGCTTTCTTT.

V usage is TRBV6-2 or TRBV6-3 and J usage is TRBJ2-1; D is unclear. Trimming pared 2 bases from V and 9 bases from J, leaving 11 bases between. CDR1 and CDR2 from the germline V gene are MNHEY and SVGEGT. The CDR3 has 13 residues. CDR3 coding DNA: TGTGCCAGCAGTTACAGGGTATTAGGTGAGCAGTTCTTC. Protein sequence: CASSYRVLGEQFF.

Many counts were recorded for this clonotype. This chain uses TRBV7-3 with TRBJ2-1; 10 nucleotides agree with TRBD2. The V segment lost 0 bases and the J segment 5 bases; nucleotides outside the gene matches: 7. The CDR3 contains 17 residues. Germline CDR1 and CDR2: SGHTA and FQGTGA. CDR3 nucleotides: TGTGCCAGCAGCTTAACCCCCCCAGCGGGGGGGAACAATGAGCAGTTCTTC. It is translated as CASSLTPPAGGNNEQFF.

The chain has TRBV2 and TRBJ1-1; D remains ambiguous. This CDR3 contains 13 residues. CDR1 SNHLY and CDR2 FYNNEI come from the germline V gene. V dropped 4 bases and J dropped 7 bases, with 13 bases sitting between them. This chain's CDR3 is CASSAGREGEAFF. CDR3 sequence (DNA): TGTGCCAGCAGTGCCGGGAGGGAAGGTGAAGCTTTCTTT. Filled out from reference TRBV2 and TRBJ1-1, the complete variable domain reads EPEVTQTPSHQVTQMGQEVILRCVPISNHLYFYWYRQILGQKVEFLVSFYNNEISEKSEIFDDQFSVERPDGSNFTLKIRSTKLEDSAMYFCASSAGREGEAFFGQGTRLTVV.

Many counts were recorded for this clonotype. The J gene is TRBJ2-3, the V gene TRBV7-2; 7 bases fit TRBD2. From germline, CDR1 is SGHTA and CDR2 FQGNSA. Losses at the gene ends were 4 bases for V and 0 bases for J; bases not matched to a gene: 4. The CDR3 length is 15 residues. In DNA, the CDR3 is TGTGCCAGCAGCTGGACTAGTACTAGCACAGATACGCAGTATTTT. Protein: CASSWTSTSTDTQYF.

Points on this clonotype: This may be a read error: a much more frequent sequence differs by one nucleotide. The rearrangement links TRBV4-3 to TRBJ1-1; D is unclear. Germline loops: CDR1 LGHNA, CDR2 YSLEER. This CDR3 has 13 amino acids. CDR3 nucleotide sequence: TGCGCCAGCAGCCAAGAAGTTCGCACTCAAGCTTTCTTT. The encoded protein is CASSQEVRTQAFF.

The chain employs TRBV27 and TRBJ2-1; no clear D gene. Germline V lookup: CDR1 MNHEY, CDR2 SMNVEV (reference sequence). V lost 5 bases and J lost 0, with 14 bases in between. This CDR3 region has 16 residues. For the CDR3, the DNA is TGTGCCAGCAGTCCGTGGCCGGAGAGCTCCTACAATGAGCAGTTCTTC. This encodes CASSPWPESSYNEQFF.

This sequence joins TRBV7-9 and TRBJ1-4; D might be TRBD1 (6 bases). This CDR3 has 14 amino acids. The V end was cut by 3 bases, the J end by 6 bases, with 11 bases between. CDR1 is SEHNR, CDR2 FQNEAQ, per germline (reference sequence). The CDR3 sequence is CASSFRTADEKLFF. DNA for the CDR3: TGTGCCAGCAGCTTTCGGACAGCCGATGAAAAACTGTTTTTT.

V gene TRBV23-1 combines with J gene TRBJ1-4; TRBD1 might be the D (5 bases). TRBV23-1 is annotated as an ORF whose role is uncertain. The CDR3 covers 16 residues. The V gene lost 8 bases and the J gene lost 2 bases, with 18 bases spanning the gap. The CDR3 here is CASDPQRGSTNEKLFF. CDR3 coding DNA: TGCGCCAGCGATCCCCAACGGGGGTCGACTAATGAAAAACTGTTTTTT.

The CDR3 reads CASSQTSGGALEQFF. CDR3 bases: TGTGCCAGTAGTCAAACTAGCGGGGGGGCTCTTGAGCAGTTCTTC. The chain recombines TRBV19 with TRBJ2-1; 13 nucleotides line up with TRBD2. Germline V gene sequence: CDR1 LNHDA, CDR2 SQIVND (reference sequence). CDR3 length: 15 amino acids. J was trimmed by 9 bases and V by 5 bases; bases with no gene match: 7.

This clonotype occurred many times. The gene calls are TRBV27 and TRBJ2-3; TRBD2 matches 14 bases. In germline, CDR1 is MNHEY, CDR2 SMNVEV (reference sequence). CDR3 length: 15 residues. After removal of 5 bases from V and 4 bases from J, the junction contained 2 bases not matched to a gene. CDR3 bases: TGTGCCAGCAGTCGACTAGCGGGGGGGCCAGATACGCAGTATTTT. Amino acid sequence: CASSRLAGGPDTQYF.